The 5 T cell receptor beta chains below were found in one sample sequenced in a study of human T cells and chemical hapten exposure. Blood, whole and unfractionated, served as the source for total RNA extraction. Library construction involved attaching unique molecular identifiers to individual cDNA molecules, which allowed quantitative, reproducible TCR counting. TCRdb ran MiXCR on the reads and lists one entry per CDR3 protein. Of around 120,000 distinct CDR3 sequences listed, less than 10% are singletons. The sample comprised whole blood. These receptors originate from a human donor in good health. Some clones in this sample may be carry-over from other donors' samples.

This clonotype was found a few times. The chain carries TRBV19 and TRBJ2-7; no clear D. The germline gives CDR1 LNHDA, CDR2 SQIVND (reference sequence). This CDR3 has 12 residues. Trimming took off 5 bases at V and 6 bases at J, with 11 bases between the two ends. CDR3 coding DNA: TGTGCCAGTAGTCTTCTAGGCTCCGAGCAGTACTTC. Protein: CASSLLGSEQYF.

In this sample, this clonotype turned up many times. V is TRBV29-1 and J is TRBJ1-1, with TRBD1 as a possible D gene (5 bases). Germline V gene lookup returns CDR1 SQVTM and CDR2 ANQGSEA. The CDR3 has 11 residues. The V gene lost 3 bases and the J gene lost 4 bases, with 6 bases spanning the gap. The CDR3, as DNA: TGCAGCGTTGATGGGGGCACTGAAGCTTTCTTT. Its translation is CSVDGGTEAFF.

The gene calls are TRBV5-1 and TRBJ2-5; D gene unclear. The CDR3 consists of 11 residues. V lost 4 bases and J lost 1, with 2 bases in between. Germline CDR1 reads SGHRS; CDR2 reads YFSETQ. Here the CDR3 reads CASSGQETQYF. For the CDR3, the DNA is TGCGCCAGCAGCGGCCAAGAGACCCAGTACTTC.

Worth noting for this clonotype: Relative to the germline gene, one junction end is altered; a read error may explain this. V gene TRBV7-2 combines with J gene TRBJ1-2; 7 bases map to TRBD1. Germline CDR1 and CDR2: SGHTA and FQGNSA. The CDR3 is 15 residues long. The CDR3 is CANSAQKGASYGYTF. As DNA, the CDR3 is TGTGCCAACAGCGCCCAGAAGGGGGCCAGCTATGGCTACACCTTC.

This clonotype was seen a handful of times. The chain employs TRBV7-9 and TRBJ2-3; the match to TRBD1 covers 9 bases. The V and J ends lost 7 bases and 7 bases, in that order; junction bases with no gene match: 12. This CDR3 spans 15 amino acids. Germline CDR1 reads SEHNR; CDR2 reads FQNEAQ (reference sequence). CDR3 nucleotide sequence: TGTGCCAGCACCGAGGGGACAGGGTGGGGTCATACGCAGTATTTT. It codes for CASTEGTGWGHTQYF.